The clone carrying this T cell receptor (beta chain) is a singleton in its sample. This sample is drawn from a study of blood T cell repertoires in COVID-19. Study context: Researchers got acute and convalescent COVID-19 samples from the United States, Italy and Spain. Sample material is recorded as cDNA or gDNA derived from T cells, B-cell-depleted T cells, or PBMCs.

In the original analysis: Amplification of reference gene primers was used by the study to estimate nucleated cell counts. Produced via immunoSEQ multiplex PCR; TCRdb's table is partial and in-frame only. V and J calls and clone size are given by that table; D and trimming were obtained from the DNA. The table shows about 120,000 clones, with 85% to 90% occurring only once. V lost 2 bases, J lost 2 bases, and 8 bases lay in between. The CDR3 extends over 14 amino acids. Germline loops: CDR1 SGHDT, CDR2 YYEEEE. This sequence originates from an older man with acute or convalescent COVID-19. Sequencing was performed on peripheral blood. The chain carries TRBV5-6 and TRBJ1-5; the D gene is possibly TRBD1 (5 bases). Here the CDR3 DNA reads TGTGCCAGCAGCTTCAGGGCGGGCAATCAGCCCCAGCATTTT. Translating it yields CASSFRAGNQPQHF.